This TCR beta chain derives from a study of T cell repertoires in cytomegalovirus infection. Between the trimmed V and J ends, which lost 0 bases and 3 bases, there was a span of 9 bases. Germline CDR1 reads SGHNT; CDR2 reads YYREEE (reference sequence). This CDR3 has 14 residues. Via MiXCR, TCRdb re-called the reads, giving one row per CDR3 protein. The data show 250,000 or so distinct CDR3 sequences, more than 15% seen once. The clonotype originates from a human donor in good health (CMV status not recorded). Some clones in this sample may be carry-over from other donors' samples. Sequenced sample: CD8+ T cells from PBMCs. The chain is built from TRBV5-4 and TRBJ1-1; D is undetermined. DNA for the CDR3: TGTGCCAGCAGCTTGGACTCTGGGGACACTGAAGCTTTCTTT. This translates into CASSLDSGDTEAFF.